This T cell receptor (beta chain) was obtained from a study of a mutant IDH1 vaccine in newly diagnosed glioma. In the study overall: Former treatment meant radiotherapy, temozolomide, or both; the majority had gotten both.

TCRdb keeps only in-frame clones here, not all; method: immunoSEQ multiplex PCR. The profile shows under 75,000 clones, more than 90% of them singletons. About this clone: Its antigen remains unknown. One end of the junction varies from germline; a read error may be responsible.

In germline, CDR1 is SGHRS, CDR2 YFSETQ. The length of the CDR3 is 15 residues. Study-level findings and limits: It seemed that pseudoprogression was not linked to changes in the top peripheral T cell clonotypes. Detectable vaccine-induced immune responses arose in around 93% of patients.

Documented time point: baseline, week 1 (first vaccination visit). Documented treatment: pre-vaccination baseline after standard-of-care therapy. V usage is TRBV5-1 and J usage is TRBJ1-6; 8 bases are a match to TRBD1. This sequence originates from a man in his fifties with glioma. The sequenced sample was PBMCs, obtained from a glioma patient treated with radiotherapy, temozolomide or both. The CDR3 reads CAGSAPTGESSPLHF. The DNA for the CDR3 is TGCGCCGGCAGCGCCCCGACAGGGGAAAGTTCACCCCTCCACTTT.